One and the same sample provided the 7 T cell receptor beta chains below, sequenced in a study of T cell responses to AZD1222 COVID-19 vaccine. Measured with immunoSEQ multiplex PCR; TCRdb has only the in-frame clones, and not every one. The sample holds about 49,000 clones, roughly 80% seen once. The sample here was peripheral blood, taken on day 0 of MenACWY control vaccination. The receptors originated from an adult in good health.

The rearrangement joins TRBV5-1 to TRBJ1-5; TRBD1 matches 8 bases. The CDR3 is 14 residues long. V lost 3 bases to trimming and J lost 5 bases; unmatched junction nucleotides: 4. Germline values: CDR1 SGHRS, CDR2 YFSETQ. The CDR3 nucleotides read TGCGCCAGCAGCTATGGACAGGGCCATCAGCCCCAGCATTTT. Protein sequence: CASSYGQGHQPQHF.

The chain recombines TRBV5-5 with TRBJ1-1; 8 bases map to TRBD1. J was trimmed by 5 bases and V by 0 bases; bases with no gene match: 0. CDR3 length equals 13 residues. Germline V gene lookup returns CDR1 SGHKS and CDR2 YYEKEE (reference sequence). The CDR3 DNA is TGTGCCAGCAGCTTGGACAGGGGGACTGAAGCTTTCTTT. Translating it yields CASSLDRGTEAFF.

The CDR3 region is CASDLSGGSPYGYTF. CDR3 bases: TGCGCCAGCGATTTGAGCGGTGGCAGCCCCTATGGCTACACCTTC. V usage is TRBV5-1 and J usage is TRBJ1-2; D call uncertain. Trimming pared 7 bases from V and 4 bases from J, leaving 20 bases between. Germline loops: CDR1 SGHRS, CDR2 YFSETQ. This CDR3 region has 15 residues.

This chain joins TRBV5-1 and TRBJ1-2, with a tentative D call TRBD1 (6 bases). Germline CDR1 and CDR2: SGHRS and YFSETQ. This CDR3 is 13 amino acids long. Trimming took 4 bases from V and 6 from J, leaving 13 bases between them. The CDR3, as DNA: TGCGCCAGCAGCCCAGGGGACACGGATGGCTACACCTTC. Protein product: CASSPGDTDGYTF. The full variable domain, with the rest looked up from reference TRBV5-1 and TRBJ1-2, is KAGVTQTPRYLIKTRGQQVTLSCSPISGHRSVSWYQQTPGQGLQFLFEYFSETQRNKGNFPGRFSGRQFSNSRSEMNVSTLELGDSALYLCASSPGDTDGYTFGSGTRLTVV.

J is TRBJ1-1 and V is TRBV5-1, with 9 bases identical to TRBD1. J was trimmed by 7 bases and V by 2 bases; bases with no gene match: 6. This CDR3 spans 14 amino acids. Looked up from germline, CDR1 is SGHRS and CDR2 is YFSETQ. The CDR3 here is CASSFTGQGLEAFF. CDR3 nucleotide sequence: TGCGCCAGCAGCTTTACGGGACAGGGCCTTGAAGCTTTCTTT.

The J gene is TRBJ1-1, the V gene TRBV7-8; a weak D match, TRBD1 (6 bases). The CDR3 loop spans 13 amino acids. The germline V and J ends were trimmed by 8 bases and 5 bases, with 15 bases remaining between them. The germline gives CDR1 SGHVS, CDR2 FQNEAQ. CDR3 amino acids: CASRGRRGTEAFF. The CDR3 DNA reads TGTGCCAGCCGCGGACGGAGGGGGACTGAAGCTTTCTTT.

The chain combines TRBV28 with TRBJ1-2; 8 bases align to TRBD1. Trimming cost V 5 bases and J 6 bases; bases outside gene matches: 2. Germline CDR1 MDHEN, CDR2 SYDVKM. The CDR3 is 12 amino acids. The CDR3 here is CASSTGGHGYTF. CDR3 in DNA: TGTGCCAGCAGTACAGGGGGGCATGGCTACACCTTC.